The next 17 T cell receptor beta chains were all read from a single sample in a study of a mutant IDH1 vaccine in newly diagnosed glioma. Antigens of these TCRs are unknown. Time point specified: week 35, safety follow-up. One vaccine dose held 300 ug of mutant IDH1 20-mer peptide and came with topical imiquimod. Using immunoSEQ multiplex PCR, the repertoire was profiled, and TCRdb retains in-frame clones only, with some absent. The profile covers about 48,000 clones, with 79% appearing a single time and 6.5% to 7.5% taken by the ten largest. Material: PBMCs, obtained from a glioma patient whose treatment included an IDH1 peptide vaccine. Receptor source: a man aged 35-49 years with glioma.

J is TRBJ1-4 and V is TRBV2; 10 nucleotides agree with TRBD1. CDR3 length: 15 residues. The ends lost 10 bases at V and 3 bases at J; junction bases unmatched: 8. Germline CDR1 and CDR2: SNHLY and FYNNEI. The DNA of the CDR3 is TGTGCCACCAGACCAGACAGGGGGCCTAATGAAAAACTGTTTTTT. Protein product: CATRPDRGPNEKLFF.

V usage is TRBV19 and J usage is TRBJ1-5; possible D gene TRBD1, 5 bases. Between the trimmed V and J ends, which lost 4 bases and 0 bases, there was a span of 25 bases. The CDR3 contains 20 residues. In germline, CDR1 is LNHDA, CDR2 SQIVND (reference sequence). The CDR3, as DNA: TGTGCCAGTAGTAAAGCAGGGTTTAGTCAAGTAGGCTATAGCAATCAGCCCCAGCATTTT. It encodes CASSKAGFSQVGYSNQPQHF.

This rearrangement joins TRBV29-1 to TRBJ2-1; 9 positions match TRBD2. The trim removed 7 bases at V and 9 bases at J, leaving 7 bases unmatched. The germline V gene has CDR1 SQVTM and CDR2 ANQGSEA. This CDR3 is built from 12 residues. CDR3 sequence reads: CSERGASREQFF. The CDR3 DNA reads as TGCAGCGAGCGGGGGGCGTCACGTGAGCAGTTCTTC.

V and J are TRBV4-1 and TRBJ2-4, with D hard to call. The V gene lost 0 bases and the J gene lost 8 bases, with 17 bases spanning the gap. Germline V gene lookup returns CDR1 MGHRA and CDR2 YSYEKL. This CDR3 is 16 amino acids long. The CDR3 bases are TGCGCCAGCAGCCAAGATCGGTTTGCGCCAGGTGACATTCAGTACTTC. Encoded protein: CASSQDRFAPGDIQYF.

This clone was counted only a few times. The rearrangement uses TRBV12-5 and TRBJ1-5; the D is unclear. Trimming took off 7 bases at V and 5 bases at J, with 9 bases between the two ends. Germline lookup yields CDR1 LGHNT and CDR2 FRNRAP. CDR3 length equals 12 residues. Here the CDR3 reads CASALSDQPQHF. The DNA of the CDR3 is TGTGCTAGTGCCCTATCTGATCAGCCCCAGCATTTT.

This chain connects TRBV7-9 to TRBJ1-6, with 7 bases aligning to TRBD1. V dropped 0 bases and J dropped 4; count of bases not matched to a gene: 9. The CDR3 contains 18 residues. The germline gives CDR1 SEHNR, CDR2 FQNEAQ (reference sequence). DNA of the CDR3: TGTGCCAGCAGCTTAGCGAAGTTCAGGGGGGGTTATAATTCACCCCTCCACTTT. It codes for CASSLAKFRGGYNSPLHF.

This chain uses TRBV10-3 with TRBJ1-5, with D unclear. CDR1 is ENHRY, CDR2 SYGVKD, per germline. The germline V and J ends were trimmed by 0 bases and 6 bases, with 15 bases remaining between them. CDR3 size: 16 residues. The CDR3 region is CAISESIGVGSQPQHF. The CDR3 DNA reads TGTGCCATCAGTGAGTCGATTGGGGTGGGCAGTCAGCCCCAGCATTTT.

This sequence joins TRBV5-4 and TRBJ2-7; D may be TRBD2 (6 bases). The CDR3 is 14 residues long. Per germline, CDR1 SGHNT and CDR2 YYREEE (reference sequence). Trimming cost V 4 bases and J 2 bases, with 13 bases left between them. CDR3 nucleotide sequence: TGTGCCAGCAGCGCGGGACTCCCCCCCTACGAGCAGTACTTC. Its translation is CASSAGLPPYEQYF.

The rearrangement uses TRBV6-5 and TRBJ2-7, with D possibly being TRBD1 (6 bases). The CDR3 extends over 13 amino acids. Trimming shortened V by 3 bases and J by 9 bases, and 15 bases separated the two germline ends. Germline CDR1 and CDR2: MNHEY and SVGAGI. CDR3 amino acids: CASSYPQGTRQYF. The CDR3 DNA reads as TGTGCCAGCAGTTATCCACAGGGAACAAGGCAGTACTTC.

This clone turned up a few times. The J gene is TRBJ1-4, the V gene TRBV30; 9 nucleotides agree with TRBD1. The CDR3 runs to 15 residues. Germline loops: CDR1 GTSNPN, CDR2 SVGIG (reference sequence). J gave up 4 bases and V 3 bases, and 6 bases lay outside the gene matches. The CDR3 loop reads CAWSPQGAGNEKLFF. In DNA, the CDR3 is TGTGCCTGGAGCCCACAGGGGGCCGGTAATGAAAAACTGTTTTTT.

The V gene is TRBV6-6, the J gene TRBJ2-4; D perhaps matches TRBD2 (5 bases). Per the germline V gene, CDR1 is MNHNY and CDR2 is SVGAGI (reference sequence). Trimming shortened V by 7 bases and J by 0 bases, and 10 bases separated the two germline ends. This CDR3 is built from 14 residues. This CDR3 is CASNQDLAKNIQYF. CDR3 sequence (DNA): TGTGCCAGCAACCAGGACTTAGCCAAAAACATTCAGTACTTC.

The chain recombines TRBV2 with TRBJ2-2, with D perhaps TRBD1 (5 bases). V lost 5 bases and J lost 4, with 8 bases in between. Germline loops: CDR1 SNHLY, CDR2 FYNNEI. The CDR3 length is 13 residues. The DNA of the CDR3 is TGTGCCAGCAGTCAGGGCCCCACCGGGGAGCTGTTTTTT. Translating it yields CASSQGPTGELFF.

This chain connects TRBV5-6 to TRBJ2-3; D is perhaps TRBD1 (5 bases). This CDR3 has 17 amino acids. The germline V and J ends were trimmed by 1 base and 5 bases, with 20 bases remaining between them. The germline V gene has CDR1 SGHDT and CDR2 YYEEEE. The CDR3 region has the DNA TGTGCCAGCAGCTTGAGGGTAGTCAGTTGGACAAGAGATACGCAGTATTTT. This encodes CASSLRVVSWTRDTQYF.

The V gene is TRBV5-6, the J gene TRBJ1-6, with D perhaps matching TRBD1 (6 bases). Germline CDR1 is SGHDT and CDR2 is YYEEEE. The CDR3 covers 14 residues. Trimming took off 4 bases at V and 6 bases at J, with 11 bases between the two ends. CDR3 bases: TGTGCCAGCAGCCCAGGACAGCTTAATTCACCCCTCCACTTT. Translation: CASSPGQLNSPLHF.

V usage is TRBV2 and J usage is TRBJ1-1; 8 bases are shared with TRBD1. The germline gives CDR1 SNHLY, CDR2 FYNNEI. V was pared by 8 bases and J by 1 base, with 6 bases of the junction left unmatched. The CDR3 has 14 amino acids. CDR3 nucleotides: TGTGCCAGCGCCCTCACAGGGGGGAACACTGAAGCTTTCTTT. Translation gives CASALTGGNTEAFF.

This clone was counted a single time. The J gene is TRBJ2-7, the V gene TRBV2, with D tentatively TRBD1 or TRBD2 (5 bases each). The CDR3 length is 15 residues. Germline lookup yields CDR1 SNHLY and CDR2 FYNNEI. The germline V and J ends were trimmed by 4 bases and 5 bases, with 18 bases remaining between them. The CDR3 sequence is CASSVRTLDPDEQYF. The CDR3 nucleotides read TGTGCCAGCAGTGTGAGGACACTAGATCCCGACGAGCAGTACTTC. The complete variable domain, with remaining parts taken from reference TRBV2 and TRBJ2-7, reads EPEVTQTPSHQVTQMGQEVILRCVPISNHLYFYWYRQILGQKVEFLVSFYNNEISEKSEIFDDQFSVERPDGSNFTLKIRSTKLEDSAMYFCASSVRTLDPDEQYFGPGTRLTVT.

V gene TRBV7-6 combines with J gene TRBJ1-5; D is perhaps TRBD1 (6 bases). Looked up from germline, CDR1 is SGHVS and CDR2 is FNYEAQ. V lost 4 bases, J lost 9 bases, and 13 bases lay in between. This CDR3 has 13 amino acids. The CDR3 protein is CASSSGQFGPQHF. In nucleotides, the CDR3 is TGTGCCAGCAGCTCGGGACAATTTGGGCCCCAGCATTTT.